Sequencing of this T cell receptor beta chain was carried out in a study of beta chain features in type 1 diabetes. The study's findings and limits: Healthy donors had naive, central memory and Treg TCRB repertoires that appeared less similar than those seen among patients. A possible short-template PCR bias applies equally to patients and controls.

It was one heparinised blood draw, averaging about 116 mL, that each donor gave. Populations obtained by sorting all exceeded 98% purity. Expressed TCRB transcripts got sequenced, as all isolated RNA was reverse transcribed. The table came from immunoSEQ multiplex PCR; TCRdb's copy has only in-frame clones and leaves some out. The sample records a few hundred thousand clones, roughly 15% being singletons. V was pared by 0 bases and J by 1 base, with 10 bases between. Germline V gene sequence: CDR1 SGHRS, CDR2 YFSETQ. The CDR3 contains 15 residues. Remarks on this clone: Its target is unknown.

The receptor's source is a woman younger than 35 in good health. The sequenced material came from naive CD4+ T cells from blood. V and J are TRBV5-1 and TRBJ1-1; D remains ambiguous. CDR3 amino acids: CASSLDAGENTEAFF. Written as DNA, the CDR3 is TGCGCCAGCAGCTTGGACGCCGGAGAGAACACTGAAGCTTTCTTT.